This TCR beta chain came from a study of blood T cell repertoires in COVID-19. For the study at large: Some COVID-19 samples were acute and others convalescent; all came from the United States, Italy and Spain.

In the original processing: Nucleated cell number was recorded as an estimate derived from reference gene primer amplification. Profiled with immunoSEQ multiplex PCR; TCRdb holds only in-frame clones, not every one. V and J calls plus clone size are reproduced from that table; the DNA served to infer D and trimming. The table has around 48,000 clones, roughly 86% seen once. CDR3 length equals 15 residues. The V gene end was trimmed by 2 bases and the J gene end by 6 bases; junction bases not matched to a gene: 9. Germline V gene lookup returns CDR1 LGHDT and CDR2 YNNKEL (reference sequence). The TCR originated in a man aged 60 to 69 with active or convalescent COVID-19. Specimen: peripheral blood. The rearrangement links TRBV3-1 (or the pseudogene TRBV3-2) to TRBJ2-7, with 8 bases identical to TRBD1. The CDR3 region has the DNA TGTGCCAGCAGCCAACCTGCCGGGACAGGTGGCGAGCAGTACTTC. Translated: CASSQPAGTGGEQYF.